These 11 T cell receptor beta chains originate from one sample sequenced in a study of low-dose radiotherapy and immunotherapy resistance in tumors (dated by TCRdb to 2021 to 2024). Read against the paper, the sample's time point label means: before trial treatment. The instrument given in TCRdb is Illumina HiSeq 2500. First-strand cDNA was synthesized with Superscript III and a set of TRAV- and TRBV-specific primers, covering both TCRalpha and TCRbeta chains. TCRs were amplified for 20 to 25 PCR cycles with Phusion, using a constant-region primer paired with the adapter attached to the V primers. The public reads were quality trimmed at Q25 with fastp and then assembled into clones with MiXCR by TCRdb, keeping productive beta chains. When rows share a CDR3 protein, they turn into one entry using the most common DNA and genes. This sample lists over 55,000 distinct CDR3 sequences; 31% were detected once. Together, the top ten hold 11% of the sample.

Here the sequenced sample was PBMCs, taken before treatment. These receptor sequences come from a female donor with ovarian cancer.

The table lists this clonotype with a few counts. A read error is the likely source, as a far larger clone sits one nucleotide away. V gene TRBV4-2 combines with J gene TRBJ2-7; 7 bases match TRBD1. CDR1 is LGHNA, CDR2 YNFKEQ, per germline. This CDR3 contains 14 residues. V was pared by 3 bases and J by 7 bases, with 9 bases of the junction left unmatched. CDR3 DNA sequence: TGTGCCAGCAGCCACCGGGACAGACCCCTTGAGCAGTACTTC. It is translated as CASSHRDRPLEQYF.

This clonotype was seen many times. The chain employs TRBV3-1 and TRBJ1-2, with D perhaps TRBD1 (6 bases). V lost 1 base, J lost 8 bases, and 8 bases lay in between. Germline V gives CDR1 LGHDT, CDR2 YNNKEL (reference sequence). This CDR3 has 12 residues. The CDR3: CASSQGTAGYTF. The CDR3 coding sequence is TGTGCCAGCAGCCAAGGGACAGCCGGCTACACCTTC.

This clonotype was seen a few times. The V call is TRBV4-1, the J call TRBJ2-2, with D possibly matching TRBD2 (5 bases). The CDR3 is 15 amino acids. V was cut by 0 bases and J by 3 bases, with 8 bases left in between. Germline-derived CDR1 and CDR2 are MGHRA and YSYEKL. CDR3 nucleotides: TGCGCCAGCAGCCAAGACGGGATTCACACCGGGGAGCTGTTTTTT. The encoded protein is CASSQDGIHTGELFF.

This clonotype was recorded many times. The chain combines TRBV18 with TRBJ2-3; D possibly corresponds to TRBD2 (5 bases). The CDR3 totals 16 residues. CDR1 and CDR2 from the germline V gene are KGHSH and LQKENI. Trimming left V 0 bases short and J 1 base short, with 11 bases between. Written as DNA, the CDR3 is TGTGCCAGCTCACCACCGACTCCGCGGGGCACAGATACGCAGTATTTT. Protein: CASSPPTPRGTDTQYF.

Of note for this clonotype: Possible read error: a much larger clone is one base away. This chain uses TRBV6-2 or TRBV6-3 with TRBJ2-7; D is ambiguous. V was trimmed by 5 bases and J by 7 bases, leaving 15 bases between them. The CDR3 has 13 amino acids. Germline CDR1 reads MNHEY; CDR2 reads SVGEGT. CDR3 coding DNA: TGTGCCAGCAGTCCCCTAGGACCCGGGGAGCAGTACTTC. Translated: CASSPLGPGEQYF.

This clonotype was seen many times. The chain employs TRBV12-3 or TRBV12-4 and TRBJ1-4; D may be TRBD1 (5 bases). The CDR3 is made up of 15 amino acids. V lost 3 bases and J 3 bases, leaving 11 bases between the germline ends. The DNA of the CDR3 is TGTGCCAGCAGTTTGTCCCAAGGGGCTAATGAAAAACTGTTTTTT. Residues: CASSLSQGANEKLFF.

At least ten counts were recorded for this clonotype. The chain recombines TRBV15 with TRBJ1-1, with D hard to call. Trimming stripped 3 bases from V and 1 base from J, with 9 bases between. Germline loops: CDR1 LNHNV, CDR2 YYDKDF (reference sequence). The CDR3 is 14 residues long. The CDR3 DNA is TGTGCCACCAGCAGGTCGGGGAAGAACACTGAAGCTTTCTTT. Translating gives CATSRSGKNTEAFF.

The table lists this clonotype with many counts. This chain connects TRBV29-1 to TRBJ2-7; perhaps TRBD1 as D (5 bases). V lost 7 bases and J 7 bases, leaving 17 bases between the germline ends. Germline V gene lookup returns CDR1 SQVTM and CDR2 ANQGSEA. CDR3 length equals 12 residues. CDR3 DNA sequence: TGCAGCGCCGCAGGGCTCTCAGGGGAGCAGTACTTC. Its translation is CSAAGLSGEQYF.

The J gene is TRBJ2-2, the V gene TRBV6-1; 8 bases line up with TRBD2. Germline loops: CDR1 MNHNS, CDR2 SASEGT. The CDR3 runs 15 residues. V dropped 5 bases and J dropped 0; count of bases not matched to a gene: 2. DNA for the CDR3: TGTGCCAGCAGTCCGGGACTAGCGAACACCGGGGAGCTGTTTTTT. This encodes CASSPGLANTGELFF.

Concerning this clonotype: With a far larger clone one base away, a read error is the likely cause. The CDR3 DNA is TGCAGCGTTGAAGATGGGACTAGCGGGAGGAATGAGCAGTACTTC. It codes for CSVEDGTSGRNEQYF. The gene calls are TRBV29-1 and TRBJ2-7; TRBD2 agrees at 15 bases. CDR1 and CDR2 (germline): SQVTM, ANQGSEA. This CDR3 is 15 amino acids long. The V segment lost 0 bases and the J segment 7 bases; nucleotides outside the gene matches: 4.

This clonotype was recorded many times. The V call is TRBV7-9, the J call TRBJ1-1, with TRBD1 as a possible D gene (5 bases). Germline CDR1 SEHNR, CDR2 FQNEAQ (reference sequence). The CDR3 spans 13 residues. V was shortened by 5 bases and J by 7 bases, with 14 bases between the two germline ends. Here the CDR3 DNA reads TGTGCCAGCAGCGAGAGGGGCCCGGGTGAAGCTTTCTTT. This gives the protein CASSERGPGEAFF.